A single sample is the source of the 26 T cell receptor beta chains below, sequenced in a study of vaccination effects on CD4 cells after COVID-19. Expansion with viral peptide pools was applied to antigen-specific CD4+ T cells by the ViraFEST assay prior to sequencing. Cultured cells yielded isolated CD4+ T cells after more than nine days. No vaccinee had earlier SARS-CoV-2 infection, and nucleocapsid antibodies were negative. Antigens for these TCRs are unknown. Repertoires were generated with immunoSEQ multiplex PCR, while TCRdb's copy carries only in-frame clones and drops some. The sample lists 35,000 to 40,000 clones; 60% to 80% were seen once. The sample here was CD4+ T cells from PBMCs cultured with HCoV-OC43 spike peptides, taken before COVID-19 vaccination. As to subset: HCoV-OC43 spike overlapping peptide pool stimulation. These receptors were collected from a human donor who received a COVID-19 vaccine.

The chain combines TRBV11-1 with TRBJ2-7; perhaps D is TRBD1 or TRBD2 (5 bases each). Trimming left V 2 bases short and J 2 bases short, with 10 bases between. Germline V gene sequence: CDR1 SGHAT, CDR2 FQDESV (reference sequence). This CDR3 spans 14 amino acids. CDR3 sequence (DNA): TGTGCCAGCAGCTTAAAGCAGGGACCCTACGAGCAGTACTTC. Translating it yields CASSLKQGPYEQYF.

The CDR3 here is CASSYRGQVGYGYTF. The CDR3 DNA reads as TGTGCCAGCAGTTACAGGGGACAGGTGGGGTATGGCTACACCTTC. This chain connects TRBV6-5 to TRBJ1-2; 8 bases match TRBD1. This CDR3 has 15 residues. Germline-derived CDR1 and CDR2 are MNHEY and SVGAGI. Unmatched junction bases numbered 7, after V lost 2 bases and J lost 5 bases.

This rearrangement joins TRBV19 to TRBJ1-1, with D perhaps matching TRBD1 (6 bases). Germline loops: CDR1 LNHDA, CDR2 SQIVND (reference sequence). Trimming cost V 7 bases and J 7 bases, with 28 bases left between them. This CDR3 comprises 17 residues. Here the CDR3 reads CASKIGGRGERTDEAFF. CDR3 coding DNA: TGTGCCAGTAAAATTGGTGGTAGGGGGGAAAGGACGGATGAAGCTTTCTTT.

This clone was observed a few times. This rearrangement joins TRBV19 to TRBJ1-6, with 8 bases lining up with TRBD1. Unmatched junction bases numbered 16, after V lost 6 bases and J lost 9 bases. The CDR3 is 17 residues long. Germline V gene lookup returns CDR1 LNHDA and CDR2 SQIVND (reference sequence). CDR3 in amino acids: CASSTADWWTGRSPLHF. CDR3 coding DNA: TGTGCCAGTAGCACCGCTGACTGGTGGACAGGGCGTTCACCCCTCCACTTT.

V usage is TRBV9 and J usage is TRBJ1-2; D gene unclear. The CDR3 consists of 15 residues. Germline V gene lookup returns CDR1 SGDLS and CDR2 YYNGEE. The V end lost 6 bases, the J end lost 4 bases, and 19 bases lay between the germline ends. CDR3 bases: TGTGCCAGCATTCCAGGACCCCACATTCCCTATGGCTACACCTTC. Its protein is CASIPGPHIPYGYTF.

The sample holds a few counts of this clone. The chain links TRBV5-6 to TRBJ2-1; 8 bases fit TRBD1. With 4 bases clipped from V and 9 bases from J, the junction kept 12 bases outside the gene matches. The V gene's germline CDR1 is SGHDT and CDR2 YYEEEE. This CDR3 has 15 residues. For the CDR3, the DNA is TGTGCCAGCAGCCCCCTCCGACAGGGGATGGGTGAGCAGTTCTTC. It encodes CASSPLRQGMGEQFF.

The chain combines TRBV19 with TRBJ2-3, with 8 bases lining up with TRBD2. The V segment lost 5 bases and the J segment 2 bases; nucleotides outside the gene matches: 6. This CDR3 has 15 residues. Germline CDR1 is LNHDA and CDR2 is SQIVND (reference sequence). The CDR3 DNA reads TGTGCCAGTAGTCCTGAGCGGGAGTCCACAGATACGCAGTATTTT. Its protein product is CASSPERESTDTQYF. Full variable domain (outside the CDR3, taken from reference TRBV19 and TRBJ2-3): DGGITQSPKYLFRKEGQNVTLSCEQNLNHDAMYWYRQDPGQGLRLIYYSQIVNDFQKGDIAEGYSVSREKKESFPLTVTSAQKNPTAFYLCASSPERESTDTQYFGPGTRLTVL.

The chain combines TRBV4-1 with TRBJ1-1; the D gene is possibly TRBD1 (5 bases). Trimming took off 4 bases at V and 5 bases at J, with 26 bases between the two ends. This CDR3 comprises 18 residues. CDR1 MGHRA and CDR2 YSYEKL come from the germline V gene. The CDR3 loop is CASSPLGLGRVLRTEAFF. The CDR3 coding sequence is TGCGCCAGCAGCCCTTTGGGGCTTGGGAGGGTATTAAGGACTGAAGCTTTCTTT.

The genes are TRBV5-6 and TRBJ2-5; D perhaps matches TRBD2 (5 bases). CDR1 is SGHDT and CDR2 is YYEEEE in the germline V gene. V was cut by 4 bases and J by 4 bases, with 8 bases left in between. There are 12 residues in the CDR3. Here the CDR3 DNA reads TGTGCCAGCAGCGGGAGCTCAGAGACCCAGTACTTC. Amino acid sequence: CASSGSSETQYF.

This clone appeared once. The chain carries TRBV21-1 and TRBJ2-4. TRBV21-1 is an annotated pseudogene. The CDR3 sequence is 17 residues long. The CDR3: CASSKARMGIAKNIQYF. CDR3 DNA: TGTGCCAGCAGCAAAGCCCGGATGGGAATAGCCAAAAACATTCAGTACTTC.

The V gene is TRBV15, the J gene TRBJ1-2, with D perhaps matching TRBD1 (5 bases). Trimming took 0 bases from V and 2 from J, leaving 10 bases between them. From germline, CDR1 is LNHNV and CDR2 YYDKDF (reference sequence). The CDR3 covers 15 residues. This chain's CDR3 is CATSRDLEGNYGYTF. The CDR3 nucleotides read TGTGCCACCAGCAGAGACCTTGAGGGGAACTATGGCTACACCTTC.

The chain couples TRBV6-5 to TRBJ2-1; possible D gene TRBD2, 6 bases. Trimming left V 0 bases short and J 0 bases short, with 9 bases between. This CDR3 is built from 16 residues. CDR1 is MNHEY and CDR2 is SVGAGI in the germline V gene. DNA for the CDR3: TGTGCCAGCAGTTACTCCGCACTAGCCTCCTACAATGAGCAGTTCTTC. Protein: CASSYSALASYNEQFF.

This clone was detected only a few times. The chain employs TRBV19 and TRBJ2-1, with D perhaps TRBD2 (6 bases). This CDR3 is 14 amino acids long. Deletions cut 3 bases from V and 7 bases from J, with 13 bases between. CDR1 and CDR2 from the germline V gene are LNHDA and SQIVND (reference sequence). The CDR3: CASSMDSGRNEQFF. CDR3 nucleotides: TGTGCCAGTAGTATGGATAGCGGTCGAAATGAGCAGTTCTTC.

This sequence joins TRBV10-3 and TRBJ2-1; 8 bases fit TRBD2. This CDR3 region has 14 residues. The junction had 6 bases not matched to a gene; V was cut back by 7 bases and J by 4 bases. Germline V gives CDR1 ENHRY, CDR2 SYGVKD. The DNA of the CDR3 is TGTGCCATCAAGGCCCAGCGGGGGTACAATGAGCAGTTCTTC. Amino acids: CAIKAQRGYNEQFF.

The chain employs TRBV13 and TRBJ2-1; no firm D call. CDR1 is PRHDT and CDR2 is FYEKMQ in the germline V gene (reference sequence). CDR3 length: 11 amino acids. The V gene lost 5 bases and the J gene lost 10 bases, with 9 bases spanning the gap. In nucleotides, the CDR3 is TGTGCCAGCAGCATTACCCAAGAGCAGTTCTTC. It codes for CASSITQEQFF.

The chain couples TRBV9 to TRBJ2-5; 7 nucleotides agree with TRBD2. The junction had 6 bases not matched to a gene; V was cut back by 2 bases and J by 5 bases. Germline V gives CDR1 SGDLS, CDR2 YYNGEE. The CDR3 covers 14 residues. CDR3: CASSVTPGGETQYF. In DNA, the CDR3 is TGTGCCAGCAGCGTCACCCCCGGGGGGGAGACCCAGTACTTC.

The genes are TRBV4-1 and TRBJ2-1; TRBD2 agrees at 9 bases. Germline trimming cut 4 bases from V and 15 bases from J; bases unmatched to any gene: 19. The CDR3 totals 16 residues. The germline CDR1 and CDR2 sequences are MGHRA and YSYEKL. CDR3 sequence reads: CASSLGRAGGPQGAFF. Written as DNA, the CDR3 is TGCGCCAGCAGCCTGGGGAGGGCGGGAGGGCCTCAAGGGGCGTTCTTC.

The chain uses TRBV6-2 or TRBV6-3 and TRBJ1-6; TRBD1 aligns across 12 bases. The CDR3 is made up of 18 amino acids. The V gene end was trimmed by 5 bases and the J gene end by 10 bases; junction bases not matched to a gene: 15. From germline, CDR1 is MNHEY and CDR2 SVGEGT. CDR3 DNA sequence: TGTGCCAGCAGTCCCCTTCCGGGACAGGGGGCTTCGAAATCACCCCTCCACTTT. Protein sequence: CASSPLPGQGASKSPLHF.

In its sample, this clone was seen a few times. The chain couples TRBV4-2 to TRBJ2-7, with a weak D call TRBD1 (5 bases). Germline CDR1 is LGHNA and CDR2 is YNFKEQ. The CDR3 has 14 residues. Between the trimmed V and J ends, which lost 4 bases and 9 bases, there was a span of 19 bases. The CDR3 reads CASSPRTEGVVQYF. In DNA form, the CDR3 reads TGTGCCAGCAGCCCCCGGACCGAAGGGGTGGTGCAGTACTTC.

The V and J genes are TRBV11-2 and TRBJ2-7, with D tentatively TRBD1 or TRBD2 (5 bases each). The CDR3 runs to 15 residues. V was trimmed by 0 bases and J by 1 base, leaving 10 bases between them. Germline V CDR1 and CDR2: SGHAT, FQNNGV. CDR3: CASSLEMGDSYEQYF. The CDR3 nucleotides are TGTGCCAGCAGCTTAGAAATGGGGGATTCCTACGAGCAGTACTTC.

The chain carries TRBV7-7 and TRBJ2-2; 8 bases line up with TRBD2. CDR3 length equals 16 residues. V gave up 4 bases and J gave up 6 bases; unmatched junction bases: 10. Germline V CDR1 and CDR2: SSHAT, FNYEAQ (reference sequence). The CDR3 reads CASSSNPQTSAGELFF. The CDR3 DNA sequence: TGTGCCAGCAGCTCCAACCCTCAGACTAGCGCCGGGGAGCTGTTTTTT.

The rearrangement joins TRBV5-1 to TRBJ1-1; D is undetermined. V lost 4 bases to trimming and J lost 1 base, with 11 bases between them. Germline V gene sequence: CDR1 SGHRS, CDR2 YFSETQ. CDR3 size: 14 residues. The CDR3 protein is CASSPRTGNTEAFF. CDR3 bases: TGCGCCAGCAGCCCGAGGACGGGGAACACTGAAGCTTTCTTT.

This chain uses TRBV3-1 (or the pseudogene TRBV3-2) with TRBJ2-3; D uncertain. The germline CDR1 and CDR2 sequences are LGHDT and YNNKEL (reference sequence). The CDR3 consists of 14 residues. V was clipped by 4 bases and J by 5 bases, with 13 bases between them. CDR3 amino acids: CASSLVGGLDTQYF. CDR3 coding DNA: TGTGCCAGCAGCCTGGTAGGCGGTTTAGATACGCAGTATTTT.

V is TRBV7-9 and J is TRBJ2-7; 10 nucleotides line up with TRBD1. CDR1 is SEHNR and CDR2 is FQNEAQ in the germline V gene (reference sequence). Unmatched junction bases numbered 3, after V lost 5 bases and J lost 5 bases. CDR3 length equals 13 residues. The CDR3 nucleotides are TGTGCCAGCAGCCGACAGGGGGCCGACGAGCAGTACTTC. Its protein is CASSRQGADEQYF. Drawing the rest from reference TRBV7-9 and TRBJ2-7, the complete variable domain is DTGVSQNPRHKITKRGQNVTFRCDPISEHNRLYWYRQTLGQGPEFLTYFQNEAQLEKSRLLSDRFSAERPKGSFSTLEIQRTEQGDSAMYLCASSRQGADEQYFGPGTRLTVT.

The V and J genes are TRBV2 and TRBJ1-5; 7 nucleotides line up with TRBD1. The germline CDR1 and CDR2 sequences are SNHLY and FYNNEI. V dropped 4 bases and J dropped 4; count of bases not matched to a gene: 1. The CDR3 covers 13 residues. The CDR3 here is CASSAQGNQPQHF. The CDR3 nucleotides are TGTGCCAGCAGTGCACAGGGGAATCAGCCCCAGCATTTT.

The gene calls are TRBV19 and TRBJ2-6; D uncertain. Germline V CDR1 and CDR2: LNHDA, SQIVND (reference sequence). CDR3 length equals 17 residues. V gave up 7 bases and J gave up 0 bases, with 16 bases separating them. CDR3 DNA sequence: TGTGCCAGTACCGCAGCTACGCCCGTCTCTGGGGCCAACGTCCTGACTTTC. Translating gives CASTAATPVSGANVLTF. The whole variable domain, filled in from reference TRBV19 and TRBJ2-6, reads DGGITQSPKYLFRKEGQNVTLSCEQNLNHDAMYWYRQDPGQGLRLIYYSQIVNDFQKGDIAEGYSVSREKKESFPLTVTSAQKNPTAFYLCASTAATPVSGANVLTFGAGSRLTVL.